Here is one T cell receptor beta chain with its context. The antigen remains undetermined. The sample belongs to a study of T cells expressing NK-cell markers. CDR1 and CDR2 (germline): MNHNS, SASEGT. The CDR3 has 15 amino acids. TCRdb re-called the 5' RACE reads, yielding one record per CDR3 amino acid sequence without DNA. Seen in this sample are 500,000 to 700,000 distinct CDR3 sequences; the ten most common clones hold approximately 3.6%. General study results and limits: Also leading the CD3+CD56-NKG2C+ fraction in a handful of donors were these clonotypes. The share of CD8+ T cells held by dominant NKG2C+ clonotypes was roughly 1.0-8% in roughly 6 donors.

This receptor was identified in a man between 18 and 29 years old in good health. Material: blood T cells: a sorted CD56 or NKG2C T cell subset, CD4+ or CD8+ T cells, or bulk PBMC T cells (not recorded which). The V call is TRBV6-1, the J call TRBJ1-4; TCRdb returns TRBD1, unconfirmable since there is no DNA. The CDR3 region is CASTLEGRINEKLFF.